The clone carrying this TCR beta chain was found once. Its antigen is unidentified. The record originates from a study of OX40 agonist ivuxolimab in advanced cancers. Regarding the study as a whole: Some nonresponders likewise displayed low normalized T-cell clonal expansion. In general, CD8+ T cells held more expanded clones than CD4+ did, on average.

Here immunoSEQ multiplex PCR was the method, and the copy in TCRdb shows in-frame clones only, minus some. The data hold under 75,000 clones, with around nine tenths observed a single time. Germline V lookup: CDR1 LNHDA, CDR2 SQIVND (reference sequence). The CDR3 consists of 15 residues. V was cut by 1 base and J by 11 bases, with 20 bases left in between. Blood sampling took place at baseline, cycle 4 day 1, and cycle 7 day 1. This chain connects TRBV19 to TRBJ1-1; unclear D gene. Sample: CD4+ or CD8+ T cells sorted from blood, taken in a trial of the OX40 agonist ivuxolimab. The clonotype originates from an adult with an advanced solid tumor such as melanoma, head and neck, liver or kidney cancer. This chain's CDR3 is CASSIVGGSAGVAFF. DNA of the CDR3: TGTGCCAGTAGTATAGTTGGAGGTTCGGCCGGAGTTGCTTTCTTT.